The 20 T cell receptor beta chains in this list originate from one sample, sequenced in a study of cytomegalovirus exposure and HLA in healthy donors. PCR primers comprised 60 Vbeta and 13 Jbeta primers. Data came from immunoSEQ multiplex PCR; TCRdb stores just in-frame clones and leaves some out. This table holds 250,000 to 350,000 clones, approximately 90% found once. The specimen sequenced was PBMCs. The receptor source for this set is a man in his forties in good health and CMV-seropositive.

This sequence joins TRBV6-6 and TRBJ2-7; 7 positions agree with TRBD2. The germline gives CDR1 MNHNY, CDR2 SVGAGI (reference sequence). The CDR3 is 12 amino acids. The junction had 0 bases not matched to a gene; V was cut back by 1 base and J by 6 bases. The CDR3 is CASSYWGGEQYF. The CDR3 nucleotides read TGTGCCAGCAGTTACTGGGGGGGCGAGCAGTACTTC.

This chain joins TRBV10-1 and TRBJ2-3, with D perhaps matching TRBD1 (6 bases). CDR3 length: 15 amino acids. V was cut by 6 bases and J by 0 bases, with 13 bases left in between. Germline V gene data show CDR1 as WNHNN and CDR2 as SYGVQD (reference sequence). CDR3 DNA: TGCGCCAGCAGCGCGACAGGTCAAAGCACAGATACGCAGTATTTT. Its translation is CASSATGQSTDTQYF.

The chain couples TRBV14 to TRBJ2-7; D remains unclear. CDR3 size: 13 residues. Per germline, CDR1 SGHDN and CDR2 FVKESK. The V and J ends lost 5 bases and 2 bases respectively, with 10 bases between them. The CDR3 is CASSKTLTYEQYF. As DNA, the CDR3 is TGTGCCAGCAGCAAGACACTTACCTACGAGCAGTACTTC.

V gene TRBV14 combines with J gene TRBJ1-3; possible D gene TRBD1, 5 bases. V was clipped by 4 bases and J by 0 bases, with 13 bases between them. Germline lookup yields CDR1 SGHDN and CDR2 FVKESK. The CDR3 totals 16 residues. CDR3 sequence reads: CASSLYSGYSGNTIYF. The CDR3 nucleotides are TGTGCCAGCAGCCTATACTCAGGGTACTCTGGAAACACCATATATTTT. Full variable domain (outside the CDR3, taken from reference TRBV14 and TRBJ1-3): EAGVTQFPSHSVIEKGQTVTLRCDPISGHDNLYWYRRVMGKEIKFLLHFVKESKQDESGMPNNRFLAERTGGTYSTLKVQPAELEDSGVYFCASSLYSGYSGNTIYFGEGSWLTVV.

This clone was seen only a few times. V and J are TRBV27 and TRBJ2-7; 14 bases line up with TRBD2. The V and J ends lost 8 bases and 3 bases, in that order; junction bases with no gene match: 12. The CDR3 runs 17 residues. The germline CDR1 and CDR2 sequences are MNHEY and SMNVEV (reference sequence). The chain's CDR3 is CASPGTSGSRGNYEQYF. The CDR3 bases are TGTGCCAGCCCCGGGACTAGCGGGAGTAGAGGTAACTACGAGCAGTACTTC.

The rearrangement joins TRBV9 to TRBJ1-1; tentatively, D is TRBD1 (6 bases). The CDR3 sequence is 14 residues long. Per germline, CDR1 SGDLS and CDR2 YYNGEE. V lost 6 bases and J 4 bases, leaving 16 bases between the germline ends. The CDR3 DNA is TGTGCCAGCACAAAAGACAGGCAGGGCACTGAAGCTTTCTTT. Translating gives CASTKDRQGTEAFF.

The chain is built from TRBV19 and TRBJ1-2, with 7 positions matching TRBD1. CDR1 LNHDA and CDR2 SQIVND come from the germline V gene (reference sequence). The CDR3 runs 14 residues. The V gene end was trimmed by 1 base and the J gene end by 9 bases; junction bases not matched to a gene: 8. The CDR3 DNA reads TGTGCCAGTAGTATAGCAGGGACAGTGGATCGCTACACCTTC. Translating gives CASSIAGTVDRYTF.

This clone came up once. The rearrangement joins TRBV7-9 to TRBJ2-1, with D tentatively TRBD1 (5 bases). CDR1 is SEHNR, CDR2 FQNEAQ, per germline (reference sequence). The CDR3 totals 14 residues. Trimming pared 2 bases from V and 7 bases from J, leaving 12 bases between. In nucleotides, the CDR3 is TGTGCCAGCAGCTTAAGTGCGGACAAGAATGAGCAGTTCTTC. This sequence encodes CASSLSADKNEQFF.

V is TRBV7-3 and J is TRBJ2-3, with TRBD2 identical over 8 bases. This CDR3 region has 14 residues. In germline, CDR1 is SGHTA, CDR2 FQGTGA. The V and J ends lost 5 bases and 4 bases, in that order; junction bases with no gene match: 5. CDR3 DNA sequence: TGTGCCAGCAGCCCGGGACTAGTGTCAGATACGCAGTATTTT. Its protein product is CASSPGLVSDTQYF.

In its sample, this clone was seen once. The chain has TRBV7-2 and TRBJ2-7; no definite D call. CDR1 and CDR2 from the germline V gene are SGHTA and FQGNSA. CDR3 length: 16 amino acids. V gave up 3 bases and J gave up 2 bases, with 17 bases separating them. CDR3 protein: CASSFPPDFLTYEQYF. The CDR3 DNA sequence: TGTGCCAGCAGCTTCCCTCCAGATTTTTTGACCTACGAGCAGTACTTC.

The chain employs TRBV7-9 and TRBJ2-6; 10 nucleotides agree with TRBD1. Trimming cost V 5 bases and J 0 bases; bases outside gene matches: 4. Germline values: CDR1 SEHNR, CDR2 FQNEAQ (reference sequence). The CDR3 loop spans 17 amino acids. In nucleotides, the CDR3 is TGTGCCAGCAGCCTAGGACAGGGGGTCTCTGGGGCCAACGTCCTGACTTTC. Protein: CASSLGQGVSGANVLTF.

The chain has TRBV27 and TRBJ1-2; D is unclear. The CDR3 length is 12 residues. Germline V CDR1 and CDR2: MNHEY, SMNVEV (reference sequence). V shed 4 bases and J shed 6 bases, with 9 bases lying between them. CDR3 protein: CASSSVGNGYTF. The CDR3 DNA sequence: TGTGCCAGCAGTTCCGTCGGGAATGGCTACACCTTC.

This clone appeared once. The rearrangement links TRBV6-5 to TRBJ2-3, with TRBD2 matching 8 bases. Trimming removed 4 bases from V and 1 base from J; junction bases left unmatched: 4. The length of the CDR3 is 15 residues. Germline CDR1 and CDR2: MNHEY and SVGAGI. The CDR3 protein is CASSLAGPGTDTQYF. As DNA, the CDR3 is TGTGCCAGCAGTTTAGCGGGACCGGGCACAGATACGCAGTATTTT.

The chain recombines TRBV7-9 with TRBJ2-1; TRBD1 is a possible D gene (5 bases). Germline V gene sequence: CDR1 SEHNR, CDR2 FQNEAQ (reference sequence). This CDR3 contains 13 residues. Trimming pared 3 bases from V and 4 bases from J, leaving 7 bases between. CDR3 region: CASSLGQYNEQFF. In DNA, the CDR3 is TGTGCCAGCAGCTTGGGGCAGTACAATGAGCAGTTCTTC.

This chain uses TRBV10-3 with TRBJ2-7, with 8 nucleotides matching TRBD1. The CDR3 consists of 13 residues. V dropped 9 bases and J dropped 1; count of bases not matched to a gene: 5. Germline CDR1 reads ENHRY; CDR2 reads SYGVKD. CDR3 residues: CAIAGTGSYEQYF. DNA of the CDR3: TGTGCCATAGCCGGGACAGGATCCTACGAGCAGTACTTC.

This chain joins TRBV5-1 and TRBJ2-5, with TRBD2 matching over 10 bases. The J call may not be correct, given that the DNA end is closer to TRBJ2-7. CDR1 is SGHRS, CDR2 YFSETQ, per germline. The length of the CDR3 is 15 residues. CDR3 region: CASSLLASGSYEQYF. CDR3 bases: TGCGCCAGCAGCTTGTTGGCTAGCGGGAGTTACGAGCAGTACTTC.

The CDR3 protein is CASSSDRGTYEQYF. CDR3 coding DNA: TGTGCCAGCAGCTCTGACAGGGGGACTTACGAGCAGTACTTC. The chain uses TRBV4-2 and TRBJ2-5; 9 nucleotides match TRBD1. Near its end, the DNA agrees better with TRBJ2-7, so the J call may be wrong. Germline-derived CDR1 and CDR2 are LGHNA and YNFKEQ. This CDR3 spans 14 amino acids.

Note on this clone: Other DNA sequences in the sample encode the same CDR3. V is TRBV5-1 and J is TRBJ1-1; D is unclear. The V end was cut by 0 bases, the J end by 1 base, with 4 bases between. CDR3 length equals 13 residues. The germline V gene encodes CDR1 SGHRS and CDR2 YFSETQ. The CDR3 DNA sequence: TGCGCCAGCAGCTTGGGCAGGAACACTGAAGCTTTCTTT. Protein product: CASSLGRNTEAFF.

V is TRBV7-8 and J is TRBJ2-7; possibly TRBD1 for D (6 bases). V was shortened by 1 base and J by 5 bases, with 12 bases between the two germline ends. CDR1 is SGHVS and CDR2 is FQNEAQ in the germline V gene. The CDR3 has 14 amino acids. The CDR3 DNA follows: TGTGCCAGCAGCTTAGGGGGGCGCGACCACGAGCAGTACTTC. It specifies CASSLGGRDHEQYF.

This clone was counted once. The genes are TRBV1 and TRBJ2-1; the table's D call, TRBD2, was not checked against the DNA. TRBV1 is reported as a pseudogene. This CDR3 contains 17 residues. CDR3 region: CTSSQGDSGSSYNEQFF. CDR3 sequence (DNA): TGCACCAGCAGCCAAGGGGACAGCGGGAGCTCCTACAATGAGCAGTTCTTC.